This TCR beta chain was captured by sequencing in a study of blood T cell repertoires in COVID-19. Study in general: There were acute and convalescent COVID-19 samples, and they came from the United States, Italy and Spain. From T cells, B-cell-depleted T cells, or PBMCs came the material, which was cDNA or gDNA.

This clone turned up a few times. Methods used by the authors: Reference gene primers were amplified, and this amplification served to estimate nucleated cell counts. Method: immunoSEQ multiplex PCR; TCRdb's copy keeps in-frame clones and lacks some. The V and J calls and the clone size are those of that table, but D and trimming were determined from the DNA. The table shows around 180,000 clones, with about 74% occurring only once. V lost 5 bases and J 3 bases, leaving 21 bases between the germline ends. CDR3 size: 17 residues. Germline lookup yields CDR1 MNHNY and CDR2 SVGAGI (reference sequence). This clonotype originated in a woman aged 80 or over with acute or convalescent COVID-19. The chain employs TRBV6-6 and TRBJ2-3; a weak D match, TRBD2 (6 bases). Material: peripheral blood. CDR3 sequence reads: CASSPAHRRLATDTQYF. DNA of the CDR3: TGTGCCAGCAGTCCCGCGCACCGCCGGCTAGCGACAGATACGCAGTATTTT.